One sample yielded the 7 T cell receptor beta chains listed below, sequenced in a study of regulatory T cells in long-lasting Graves disease. Library construction for TCR beta used iRepertoire HTBI primers and Arm-PCR of CDR3 regions. TCRdb reprocessed the multiplex PCR reads with MiXCR, giving one entry per CDR3 protein. The sample carries around 500,000 distinct CDR3 sequences, about 11% recorded once. As for time point: newly diagnosed GD, antithyroid drugs for less than 3 months. Scientists built the TCR library using RNA that was extracted from PBMCs. The sample was also linked to a second study, of T cells in Graves' hyperthyroidism and ophthalmopathy.

The specimen comprised peripheral blood mononuclear cells (PBMCs), sampled at new diagnosis, from a patient treated with antithyroid drugs. All receptors derive from a woman in her 30s with Graves disease.

This clonotype was counted ten times or more. V and J are TRBV29-1 and TRBJ2-6; D not certain. CDR3 length equals 12 residues. Germline CDR1 and CDR2: SQVTM and ANQGSEA. The V gene lost 7 bases and the J gene lost 0 bases, with 4 bases spanning the gap. CDR3 loop: CSASSGANVLTF. DNA of the CDR3: TGCAGCGCGAGCTCTGGGGCCAACGTCCTGACTTTC.

This clonotype was seen repeatedly, ten times or more. V is TRBV9 and J is TRBJ2-1; possibly TRBD2 for D (5 bases). Between the trimmed V and J ends, which lost 3 bases and 0 bases, there was a span of 13 bases. Germline values: CDR1 SGDLS, CDR2 YYNGEE. This CDR3 contains 16 residues. This CDR3 reads CASSGPSGSSYNEQFF. CDR3 coding DNA: TGTGCCAGCAGCGGTCCCTCGGGGAGCTCCTACAATGAGCAGTTCTTC.

This clonotype came up many times. The chain uses TRBV18 and TRBJ2-7; D call uncertain. The V end lost 3 bases, the J end lost 0 bases, and 6 bases lay between the germline ends. The CDR3 sequence is 13 residues long. CDR1 and CDR2 (germline): KGHSH, LQKENI. The CDR3, as DNA: TGTGCCAGCTCACCTCCAATCTCCTACGAGCAGTACTTC. Its protein product is CASSPPISYEQYF.

Only one count was recorded for this clonotype. The chain joins TRBV6-2 or TRBV6-3 to TRBJ1-5; D is unclear. V was trimmed by 6 bases and J by 3 bases, leaving 9 bases between them. The CDR3 covers 13 residues. Germline CDR1 MNHEY, CDR2 SVGEGT. This chain's CDR3 is CASSLVTNQPQHF. DNA of the CDR3: TGTGCCAGCAGCTTAGTCACCAATCAGCCCCAGCATTTT.

The table lists this clonotype with many counts. The CDR3 DNA is TGTGCCAGCAGCCCCCTCCGGGCAGCGCGGAATTCACCCCTCCACTTT. Its protein is CASSPLRAARNSPLHF. V and J are TRBV7-2 and TRBJ1-6; D call uncertain. The CDR3 sequence is 16 residues long. Germline values: CDR1 SGHTA, CDR2 FQGNSA. Between the trimmed V and J ends, which lost 5 bases and 7 bases, there was a span of 18 bases.

This clonotype was observed at least ten times. Relative to the germline gene, one junction end is altered; a read error may explain this. The rearrangement uses TRBV6-2 or TRBV6-3 and TRBJ2-4; a possible D gene is TRBD1 (6 bases). The germline gives CDR1 MNHEY, CDR2 SVGEGT. This CDR3 has 13 residues. In DNA, the CDR3 is TGTGCCAGCAGTTACTCGTCGAGGAGACTGGGGGCCTTC. As protein: CASSYSSRRLGAF.

This clonotype was counted many times. The chain recombines TRBV24-1 with TRBJ1-1, with a weak D call TRBD1 (5 bases). Trimming cost V 4 bases and J 3 bases, with 20 bases left between them. The CDR3 covers 17 residues. Germline assignment: CDR1 KGHDR and CDR2 SFDVKD. The CDR3 sequence is CATSDSGTDYGDTEAFF. The CDR3 DNA follows: TGTGCCACCAGTGACTCCGGGACTGACTATGGGGACACTGAAGCTTTCTTT.